This T cell receptor beta chain is from a study of blood T cell repertoires in COVID-19. Overall study: The samples span acute and convalescent COVID-19 from the United States, Italy and Spain. The cDNA or gDNA used as material had been derived from T cells, B-cell-depleted T cells, or PBMCs.

In the authors' workflow: By means of reference gene primer amplification, nucleated cell counts were estimated. TCRdb's table, derived via immunoSEQ multiplex PCR, lists solely in-frame clones and lacks some. V, J and clone size derive from that table, while D and trimming were established from the DNA sequence. The data hold more than 200,000 clones, with roughly 90% observed a single time. Germline lookup yields CDR1 ENHRY and CDR2 SYGVKD. With 3 bases removed from V and 8 bases from J, the gap between germline ends came to 11 bases. This CDR3 contains 13 residues. The V and J genes are TRBV10-3 and TRBJ2-1; weak D call: TRBD1 (6 bases). The sample consisted of peripheral blood. The clonotype was recovered from a man in his 70s with acute or convalescent COVID-19. DNA of the CDR3: TGTGCCATCAGTGACTATACAGGGTATGAGCAGTTCTTC. Protein product: CAISDYTGYEQFF.